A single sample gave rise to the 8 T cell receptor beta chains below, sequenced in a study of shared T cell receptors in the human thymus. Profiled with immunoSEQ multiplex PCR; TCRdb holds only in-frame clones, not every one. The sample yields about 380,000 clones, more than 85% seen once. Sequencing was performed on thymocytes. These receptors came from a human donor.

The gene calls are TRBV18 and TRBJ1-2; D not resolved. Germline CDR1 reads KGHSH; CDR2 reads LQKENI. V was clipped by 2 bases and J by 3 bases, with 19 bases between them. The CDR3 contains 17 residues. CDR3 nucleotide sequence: TGTGCCAGCTCACCAAAATTGCGTCGAGGAGCTCACTATGGCTACACCTTC. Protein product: CASSPKLRRGAHYGYTF.

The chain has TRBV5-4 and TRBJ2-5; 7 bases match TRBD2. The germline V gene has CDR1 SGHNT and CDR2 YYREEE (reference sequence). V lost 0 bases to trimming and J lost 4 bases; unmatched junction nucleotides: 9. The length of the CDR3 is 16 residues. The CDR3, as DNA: TGTGCCAGCAGCTTGGCCCTCGGCGGGAGTGGAGAGACCCAGTACTTC. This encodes CASSLALGGSGETQYF. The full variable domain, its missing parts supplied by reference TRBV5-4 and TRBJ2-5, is ETGVTQSPTHLIKTRGQQVTLRCSSQSGHNTVSWYQQALGQGPQFIFQYYREEENGRGNFPPRFSGLQFPNYSSELNVNALELDDSALYLCASSLALGGSGETQYFGPGTRLLVL.

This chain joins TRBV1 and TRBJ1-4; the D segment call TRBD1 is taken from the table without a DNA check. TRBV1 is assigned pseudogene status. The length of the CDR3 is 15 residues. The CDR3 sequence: CTSSHITATNEKLFF. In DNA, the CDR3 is TGCACCAGCAGCCATATCACAGCAACTAATGAAAAACTGTTTTTT.

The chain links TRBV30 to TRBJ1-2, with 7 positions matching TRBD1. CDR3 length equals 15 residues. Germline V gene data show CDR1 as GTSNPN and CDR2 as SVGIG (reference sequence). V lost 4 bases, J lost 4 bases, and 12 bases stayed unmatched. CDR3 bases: TGTGCCTGGACAACCCTATGGACAGGAGCCTATGGCTACACCTTC. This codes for CAWTTLWTGAYGYTF.

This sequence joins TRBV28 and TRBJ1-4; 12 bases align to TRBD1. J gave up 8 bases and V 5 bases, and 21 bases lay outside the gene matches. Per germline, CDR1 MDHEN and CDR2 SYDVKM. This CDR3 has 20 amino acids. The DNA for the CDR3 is TGTGCCAGCAGTCGAGGACGGGACGCGGGACAGGGGGCCCGAGACGAAAAACTGTTTTTT. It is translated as CASSRGRDAGQGARDEKLFF.

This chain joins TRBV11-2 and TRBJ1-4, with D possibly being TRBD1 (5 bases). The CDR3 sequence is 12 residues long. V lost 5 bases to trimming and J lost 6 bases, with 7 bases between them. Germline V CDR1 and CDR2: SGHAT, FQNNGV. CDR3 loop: CASSGDHEKLFF. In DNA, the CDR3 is TGTGCCAGCAGCGGGGACCATGAAAAACTGTTTTTT. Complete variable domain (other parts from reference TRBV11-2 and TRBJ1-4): EAGVAQSPRYKIIEKRQSVAFWCNPISGHATLYWYQQILGQGPKLLIQFQNNGVVDDSQLPKDRFSAERLKGVDSTLKIQPAKLEDSAVYLCASSGDHEKLFFGSGTQLSVL.

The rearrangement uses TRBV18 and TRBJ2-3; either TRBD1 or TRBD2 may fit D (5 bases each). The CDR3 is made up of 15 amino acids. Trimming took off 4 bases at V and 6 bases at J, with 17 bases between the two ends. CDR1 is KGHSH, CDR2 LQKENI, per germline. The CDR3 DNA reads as TGTGCCAGCTCACTTTGGGACCCGCAGTTTGATACGCAGTATTTT. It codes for CASSLWDPQFDTQYF.

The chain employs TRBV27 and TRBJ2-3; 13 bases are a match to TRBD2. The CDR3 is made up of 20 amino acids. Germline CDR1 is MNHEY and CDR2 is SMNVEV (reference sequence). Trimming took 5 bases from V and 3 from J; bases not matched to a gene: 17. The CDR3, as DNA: TGTGCCAGCAGTCCCCCGCACCGGACTAGCGGGAGTTATAGTACAGATACGCAGTATTTT. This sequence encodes CASSPPHRTSGSYSTDTQYF.